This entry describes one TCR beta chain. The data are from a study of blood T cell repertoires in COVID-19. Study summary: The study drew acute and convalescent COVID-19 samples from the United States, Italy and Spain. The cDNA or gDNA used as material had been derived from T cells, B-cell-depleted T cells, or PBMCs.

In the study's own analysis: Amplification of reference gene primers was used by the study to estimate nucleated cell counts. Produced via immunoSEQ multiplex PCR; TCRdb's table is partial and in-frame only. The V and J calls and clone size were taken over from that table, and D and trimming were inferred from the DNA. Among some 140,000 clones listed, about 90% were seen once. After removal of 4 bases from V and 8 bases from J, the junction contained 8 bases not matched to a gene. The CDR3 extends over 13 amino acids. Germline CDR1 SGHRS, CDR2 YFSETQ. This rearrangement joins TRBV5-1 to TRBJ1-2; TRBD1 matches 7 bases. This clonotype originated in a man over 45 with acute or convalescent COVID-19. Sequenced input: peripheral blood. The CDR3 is CASSQTGSWGYTF. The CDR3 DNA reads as TGCGCCAGCAGCCAGACAGGGTCGTGGGGCTACACCTTC.